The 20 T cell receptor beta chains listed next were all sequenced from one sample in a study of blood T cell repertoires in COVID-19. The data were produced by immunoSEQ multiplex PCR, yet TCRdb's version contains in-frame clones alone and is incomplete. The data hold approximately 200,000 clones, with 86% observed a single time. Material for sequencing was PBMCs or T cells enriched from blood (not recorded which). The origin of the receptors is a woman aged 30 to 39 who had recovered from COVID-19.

This chain's CDR3 is CASSSTSGGADGTQYF. CDR3 bases: TGTGCCAGCTCTTCGACTAGCGGAGGGGCTGATGGTACGCAGTATTTT. The chain joins TRBV18 to TRBJ2-3; 9 nucleotides line up with TRBD2. J was trimmed by 8 bases and V by 6 bases; bases with no gene match: 15. This CDR3 contains 16 residues. Germline V gives CDR1 KGHSH, CDR2 LQKENI.

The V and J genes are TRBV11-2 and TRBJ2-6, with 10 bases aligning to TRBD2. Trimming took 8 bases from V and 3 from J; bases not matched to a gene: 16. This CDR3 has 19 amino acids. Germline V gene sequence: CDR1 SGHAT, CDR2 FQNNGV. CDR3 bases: TGTGCCAGCCAGCGGGAGGGAGGTACCCAGGAGGTTGGGGCCAACGTCCTGACTTTC. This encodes CASQREGGTQEVGANVLTF.

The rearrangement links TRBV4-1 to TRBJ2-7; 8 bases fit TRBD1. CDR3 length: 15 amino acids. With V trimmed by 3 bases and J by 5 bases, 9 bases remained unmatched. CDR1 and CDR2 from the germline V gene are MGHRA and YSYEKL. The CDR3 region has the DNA TGCGCCAGCAGCCAGGCGGACAGGGAATTCCACGAGCAGTACTTC. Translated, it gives CASSQADREFHEQYF.

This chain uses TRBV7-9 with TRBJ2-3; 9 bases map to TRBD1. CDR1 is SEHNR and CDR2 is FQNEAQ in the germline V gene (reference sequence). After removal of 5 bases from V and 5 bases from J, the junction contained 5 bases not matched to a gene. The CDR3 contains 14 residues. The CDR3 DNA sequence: TGTGCCAGCAGCAACAGGGGGCGCGGAGATACGCAGTATTTT. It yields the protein CASSNRGRGDTQYF.

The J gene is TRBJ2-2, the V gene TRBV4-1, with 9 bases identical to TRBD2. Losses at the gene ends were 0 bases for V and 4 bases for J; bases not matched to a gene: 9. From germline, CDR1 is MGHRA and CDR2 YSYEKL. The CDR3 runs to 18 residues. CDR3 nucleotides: TGCGCCAGCAGCCAAGAGGTCCTAGCGGGGTCGAGCACCGGGGAGCTGTTTTTT. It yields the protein CASSQEVLAGSSTGELFF.

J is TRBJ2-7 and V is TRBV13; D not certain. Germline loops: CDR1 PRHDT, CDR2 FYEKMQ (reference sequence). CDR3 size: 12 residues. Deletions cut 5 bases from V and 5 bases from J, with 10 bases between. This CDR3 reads CASSLPSDEQYF. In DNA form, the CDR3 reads TGTGCCAGCAGCCTCCCTTCCGACGAGCAGTACTTC. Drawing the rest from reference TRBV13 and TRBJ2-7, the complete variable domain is AAGVIQSPRHLIKEKRETATLKCYPIPRHDTVYWYQQGPGQDPQFLISFYEKMQSDKGSIPDRFSAQQFSDYHSELNMSSLELGDSALYFCASSLPSDEQYFGPGTRLTVT.

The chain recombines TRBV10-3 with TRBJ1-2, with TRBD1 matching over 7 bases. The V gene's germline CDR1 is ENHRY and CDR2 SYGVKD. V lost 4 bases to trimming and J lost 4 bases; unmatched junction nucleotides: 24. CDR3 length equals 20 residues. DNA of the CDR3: TGTGCCATCAGTGGCGGACAGGCTTCATCAAGGGGGCCATCTACCTATGGCTACACCTTC. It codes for CAISGGQASSRGPSTYGYTF.

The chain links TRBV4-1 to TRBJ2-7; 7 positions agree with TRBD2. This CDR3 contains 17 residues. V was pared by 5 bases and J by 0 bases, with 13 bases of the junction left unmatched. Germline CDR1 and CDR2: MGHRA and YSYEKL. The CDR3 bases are TGCGCCAGCAGCTTCAAGCCCTCTCTAGCGGACTCCTACGAGCAGTACTTC. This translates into CASSFKPSLADSYEQYF.

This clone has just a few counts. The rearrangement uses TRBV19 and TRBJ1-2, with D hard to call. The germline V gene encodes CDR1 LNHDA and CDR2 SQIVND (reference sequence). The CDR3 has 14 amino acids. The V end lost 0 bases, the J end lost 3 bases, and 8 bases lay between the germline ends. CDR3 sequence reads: CASSIEEGDYGYTF. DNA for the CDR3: TGTGCCAGTAGTATAGAGGAGGGAGACTATGGCTACACCTTC.

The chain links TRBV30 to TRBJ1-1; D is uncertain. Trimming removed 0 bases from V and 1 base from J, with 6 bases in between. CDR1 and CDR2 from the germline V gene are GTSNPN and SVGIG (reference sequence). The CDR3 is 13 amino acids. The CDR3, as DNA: TGTGCCTGGAGTGTTGGAGGGAACACTGAAGCTTTCTTT. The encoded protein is CAWSVGGNTEAFF. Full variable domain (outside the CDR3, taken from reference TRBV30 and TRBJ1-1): SQTIHQWPATLVQPVGSPLSLECTVEGTSNPNLYWYRQAAGRGLQLLFYSVGIGQISSEVPQNLSASRPQDRQFILSSKKLLLSDSGFYLCAWSVGGNTEAFFGQGTRLTVV.

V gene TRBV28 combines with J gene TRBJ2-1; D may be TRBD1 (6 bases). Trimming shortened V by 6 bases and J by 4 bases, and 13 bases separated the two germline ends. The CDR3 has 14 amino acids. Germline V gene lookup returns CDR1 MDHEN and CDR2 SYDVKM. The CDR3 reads CASRRDKKYNEQFF. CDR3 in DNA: TGTGCCAGCAGACGGGACAAGAAATACAATGAGCAGTTCTTC.

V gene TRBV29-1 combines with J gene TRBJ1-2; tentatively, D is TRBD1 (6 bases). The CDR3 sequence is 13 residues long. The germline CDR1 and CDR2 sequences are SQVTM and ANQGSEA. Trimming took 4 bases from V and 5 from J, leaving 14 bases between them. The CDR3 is CSVVKQGGYGYTF. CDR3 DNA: TGCAGCGTTGTGAAACAGGGAGGGTATGGCTACACCTTC.

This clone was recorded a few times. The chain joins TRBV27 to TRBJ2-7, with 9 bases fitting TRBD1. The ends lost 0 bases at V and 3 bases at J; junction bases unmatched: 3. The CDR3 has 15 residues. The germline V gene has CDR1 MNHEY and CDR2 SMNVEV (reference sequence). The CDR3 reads CASSLSPGQGYEQYF. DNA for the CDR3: TGTGCCAGCAGTTTATCTCCGGGACAGGGCTACGAGCAGTACTTC.

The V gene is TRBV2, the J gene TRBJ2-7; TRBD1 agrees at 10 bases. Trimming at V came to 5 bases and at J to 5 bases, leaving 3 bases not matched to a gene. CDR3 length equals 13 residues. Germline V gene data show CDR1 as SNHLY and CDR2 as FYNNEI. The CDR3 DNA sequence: TGTGCCAGCAGTCCCGGGACAGGGGACGAGCAGTACTTC. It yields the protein CASSPGTGDEQYF.

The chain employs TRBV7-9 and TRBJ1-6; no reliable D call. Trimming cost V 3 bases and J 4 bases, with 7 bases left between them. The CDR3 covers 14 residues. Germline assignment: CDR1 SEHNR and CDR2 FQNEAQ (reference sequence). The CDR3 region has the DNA TGTGCCAGCAGCTTGGGCAATTATAATTCACCCCTCCACTTT. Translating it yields CASSLGNYNSPLHF.

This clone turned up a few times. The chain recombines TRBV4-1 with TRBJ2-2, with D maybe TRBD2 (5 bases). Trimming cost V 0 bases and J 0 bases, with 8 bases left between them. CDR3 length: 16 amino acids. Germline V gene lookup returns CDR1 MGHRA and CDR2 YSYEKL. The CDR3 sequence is CASSQEGGSNTGELFF. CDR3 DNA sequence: TGCGCCAGCAGCCAAGAGGGCGGGTCGAACACCGGGGAGCTGTTTTTT.

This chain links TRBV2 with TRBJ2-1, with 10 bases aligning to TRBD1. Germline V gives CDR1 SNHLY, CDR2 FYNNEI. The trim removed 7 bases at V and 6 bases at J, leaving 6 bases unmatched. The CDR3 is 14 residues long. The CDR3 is CASKRDRGGNEQFF. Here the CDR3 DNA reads TGTGCCAGCAAGAGGGACAGGGGAGGCAATGAGCAGTTCTTC. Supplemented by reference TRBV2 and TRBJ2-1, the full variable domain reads EPEVTQTPSHQVTQMGQEVILRCVPISNHLYFYWYRQILGQKVEFLVSFYNNEISEKSEIFDDQFSVERPDGSNFTLKIRSTKLEDSAMYFCASKRDRGGNEQFFGPGTRLTVL.

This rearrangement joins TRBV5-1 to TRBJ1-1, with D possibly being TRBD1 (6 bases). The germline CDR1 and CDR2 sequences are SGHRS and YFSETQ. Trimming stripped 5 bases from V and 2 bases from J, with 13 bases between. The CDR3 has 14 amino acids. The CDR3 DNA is TGCGCCAGCAGTTCTGGACAGCTTAACACTGAAGCTTTCTTT. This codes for CASSSGQLNTEAFF.

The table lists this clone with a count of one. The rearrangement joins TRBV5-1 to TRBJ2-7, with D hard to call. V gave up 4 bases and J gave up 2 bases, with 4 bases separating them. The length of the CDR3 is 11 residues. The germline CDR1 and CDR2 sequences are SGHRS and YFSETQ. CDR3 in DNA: TGCGCCAGCAGCGGCCCCTACGAGCAGTACTTC. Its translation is CASSGPYEQYF.

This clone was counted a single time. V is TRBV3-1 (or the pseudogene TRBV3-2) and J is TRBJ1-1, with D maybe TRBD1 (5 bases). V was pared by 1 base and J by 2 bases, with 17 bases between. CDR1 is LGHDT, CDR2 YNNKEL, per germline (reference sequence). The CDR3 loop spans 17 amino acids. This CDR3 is CASSQGPGWSTNTEAFF. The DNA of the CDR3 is TGTGCCAGCAGCCAAGGCCCAGGGTGGTCCACAAACACTGAAGCTTTCTTT.